Listed below are T cell receptor beta chains from one sample, sequenced in a study of T cells in Graves' hyperthyroidism and ophthalmopathy. From the multiplex PCR reads, TCRdb called clonotypes with MiXCR, one entry per CDR3 protein. The profile covers approximately 500,000 distinct CDR3 sequences, with 46% appearing a single time and more than 7.5% taken by the ten largest. Sequenced: peripheral blood or thyroid tissue (not recorded which). Every receptor here comes from a woman aged 18-35 years with Graves' hyperthyroidism. Each CDR3 is given with its conserved first and last residue. A D gene is named only where the DNA matches it firmly. Clone size appears in some rows only: once, few, many, or a class for an expanded clone.

>-|TRBV7-9|TRBJ2-5|-
CASSPPGEAQYF
TGTGCCAGCAGCCCGCCGGGGGAGGCCCAGTACTTC
>-|TRBV24-1|TRBJ2-3|-
CATSETGTAEGTQYF
TGTGCCACCAGTGAGACCGGGACGGCAGAGGGAACGCAGTATTTT
>TRBD1|TRBV7-8|TRBJ1-5|many
CASSLSSGTGVQPQHF
TGTGCCAGCAGCTTATCCTCTGGGACAGGGGTACAGCCCCAGCATTTT
>TRBD1|TRBV29-1|TRBJ2-7|-
CSVSDRGLQQYF
TGCAGCGTTAGCGACAGGGGGCTACAACAGTACTTC
>TRBD2|TRBV4-3|TRBJ2-3|-
CASSSRDYATDTQYF
TGCGCCAGCAGCTCCCGGGACTACGCCACAGATACGCAGTATTTT
>-|TRBV7-8|TRBJ2-1|once
CASSLAGGLVSGEQFF
TGTGCCAGCAGCTTAGCTGGGGGACTGGTATCGGGTGAGCAGTTCTTC
>TRBD1|TRBV12-3/TRBV12-4|TRBJ2-7|-
CASSNRGLEQYF
TGTGCCAGCAGTAACAGGGGGCTCGAGCAGTACTTC
>-|TRBV29-1|TRBJ1-2|-
CSAGDYGYTF
TGCAGCGCCGGGGACTATGGCTACACCTTC
>-|TRBV5-1|TRBJ2-7|-
CASSRSRVFYEQYF
TGCGCCAGCAGCAGAAGCAGGGTTTTCTACGAGCAGTACTTC
>TRBD2|TRBV24-1|TRBJ2-3|few
CATALAGEQTDTQYF
TGTGCCACCGCACTAGCGGGAGAGCAAACAGATACGCAGTATTTT
>-|TRBV27|TRBJ1-5|many
CASSSIGSTLAGQPQHF
TGTGCCAGCAGTTCAATCGGTAGCACTTTGGCCGGTCAGCCCCAGCATTTT
>-|TRBV24-1|TRBJ2-5|-
CATSDISGKYNEQYF
TGTGCCACCAGTGATATTAGCGGCAAATACAATGAGCAGTACTTC
>TRBD1|TRBV18|TRBJ2-7|once
CASSPRRDSSYEQYF
TGTGCCAGCTCACCACGTAGGGACAGCTCCTACGAGCAGTACTTC
>TRBD1|TRBV18|TRBJ2-5|-
CASSPQGAQETQYF
TGTGCCAGCTCACCACAGGGGGCCCAAGAGACCCAGTACTTC
>-|TRBV27|TRBJ2-7|few
CASSLSPTGTYEQYF
TGTGCCAGCAGTTTATCGCCGACAGGAACCTACGAGCAGTACTTC
>TRBD2|TRBV14|TRBJ2-7|many
CASSLVPGLARETYEQYF
TGTGCCAGCAGCCTCGTCCCGGGACTAGCGCGGGAAACCTACGAGCAGTACTTC
>-|TRBV30|TRBJ2-5|-
CAWSVSPEETQYF
TGTGCCTGGAGTGTATCCCCGGAAGAGACCCAGTACTTC
>TRBD1|TRBV7-2|TRBJ2-7|many
CASSLGGTGGYEQYF
TGTGCCAGCAGCTTAGGAGGGACAGGGGGCTACGAGCAGTACTTC
>TRBD2|TRBV20-1|TRBJ2-7|many
CSAEGLAGSYEQYF
TGCAGTGCGGAGGGACTAGCGGGATCCTACGAGCAGTACTTC
>-|TRBV3-1|TRBJ2-7|-
CASSQRGVYEQYF
TGTGCCAGCAGCCAAAGGGGGGTATACGAGCAGTACTTC
>-|TRBV11-2|TRBJ2-7|few
CASSLLLARSSYEQYF
TGTGCCAGCAGCCTATTGCTAGCGAGGAGCTCCTACGAGCAGTACTTC
>-|TRBV29-1|TRBJ1-2|many
CSVEGTAYGYTF
TGCAGCGTTGAGGGGACGGCCTATGGCTACACCTTC
>-|TRBV2|TRBJ1-2|many
CAIYGYTF
TGTGCAATCTATGGCTACACCTTC
>-|TRBV15|TRBJ1-1|-
CATSRDGKNTEAFF
TGTGCCACCAGCAGAGATGGGAAGAACACTGAAGCTTTCTTT
>TRBD2|TRBV25-1|TRBJ2-7|-
CASSESASGTPTLGEQYF
TGTGCCAGCAGTGAATCGGCTAGCGGGACCCCTACGCTCGGCGAGCAGTACTTC
>-|TRBV20-1|TRBJ1-2|many
CSATEGLPGHGYTF
TGCAGTGCAACCGAGGGACTTCCCGGACATGGCTACACCTTC
>-|TRBV12-3/TRBV12-4|TRBJ1-2|-
CASSSPSGQANYGYTF
TGTGCCAGCAGTTCGCCTTCGGGACAAGCTAACTATGGCTACACCTTC
>-|TRBV29-1|TRBJ1-2|many
CSAEGGAYGYTF
TGCAGCGCCGAAGGGGGGGCCTATGGCTACACCTTC